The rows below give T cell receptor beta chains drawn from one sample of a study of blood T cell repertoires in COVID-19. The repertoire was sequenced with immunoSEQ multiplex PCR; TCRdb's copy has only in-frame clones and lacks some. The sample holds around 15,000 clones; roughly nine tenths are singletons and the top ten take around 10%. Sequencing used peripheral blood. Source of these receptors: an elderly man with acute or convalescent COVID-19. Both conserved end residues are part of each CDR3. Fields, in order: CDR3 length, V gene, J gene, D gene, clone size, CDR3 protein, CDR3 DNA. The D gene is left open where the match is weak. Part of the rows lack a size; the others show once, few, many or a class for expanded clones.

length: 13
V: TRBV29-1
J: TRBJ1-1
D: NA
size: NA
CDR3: CSVDNRVGTEAFF
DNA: TGCAGCGTTGATAACAGGGTCGGGACTGAAGCTTTCTTT

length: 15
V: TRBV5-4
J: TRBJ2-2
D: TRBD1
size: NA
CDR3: CASSLGDREAGELFF
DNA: TGTGCCAGCAGCTTAGGGGACAGGGAGGCCGGGGAGCTGTTTTTT

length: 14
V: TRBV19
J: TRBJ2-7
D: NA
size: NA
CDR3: CASSRGDWSYEQYF
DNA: TGTGCCAGTAGTCGAGGGGACTGGTCCTACGAGCAGTACTTC

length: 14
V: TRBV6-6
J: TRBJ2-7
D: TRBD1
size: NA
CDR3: CASNQQGPIYEQYF
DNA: TGTGCCAGCAACCAACAGGGGCCCATCTACGAGCAGTACTTC

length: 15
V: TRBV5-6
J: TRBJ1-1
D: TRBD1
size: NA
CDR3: CASSFRGTANTEAFF
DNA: TGTGCCAGCAGCTTCCGTGGGACAGCTAACACTGAAGCTTTCTTT

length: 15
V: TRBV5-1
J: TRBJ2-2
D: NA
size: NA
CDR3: CASTWAESNTGELFF
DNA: TGCGCCAGCACTTGGGCCGAATCGAACACCGGGGAGCTGTTTTTT

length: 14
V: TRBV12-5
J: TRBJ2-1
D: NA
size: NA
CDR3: CASGSSGQDNEQFF
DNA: TGTGCTAGTGGTTCCTCAGGACAAGACAATGAGCAGTTCTTC

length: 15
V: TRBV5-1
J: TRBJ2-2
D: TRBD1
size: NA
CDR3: CASSWGQGITGELFF
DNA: TGCGCCAGCAGCTGGGGACAGGGGATAACCGGGGAGCTGTTTTTT

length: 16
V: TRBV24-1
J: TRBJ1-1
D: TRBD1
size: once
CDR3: CATGPDRGLGITEAFF
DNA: TGTGCCACCGGGCCGGACAGGGGGCTCGGGATCACTGAAGCTTTCTTT

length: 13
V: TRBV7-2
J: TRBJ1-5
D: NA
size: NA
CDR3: CASSPRYGQPQHF
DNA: TGTGCCAGCAGCCCTCGGTACGGTCAGCCCCAGCATTTT

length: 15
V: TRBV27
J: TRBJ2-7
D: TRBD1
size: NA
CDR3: CASSWGQPLTYEQYF
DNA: TGTGCCAGCAGTTGGGGACAGCCCCTTACCTACGAGCAGTACTTC

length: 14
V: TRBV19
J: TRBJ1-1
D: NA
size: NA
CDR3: CASSSRGGFTEAFF
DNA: TGTGCCAGTAGTTCCCGCGGAGGCTTCACTGAAGCTTTCTTT

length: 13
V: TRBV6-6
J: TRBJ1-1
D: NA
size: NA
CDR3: CASRTGSNTEAFF
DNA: TGTGCCAGCCGTACAGGGAGTAACACTGAAGCTTTCTTT

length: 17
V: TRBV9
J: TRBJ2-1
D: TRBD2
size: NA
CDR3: CASSLSPGTSGDNEQFF
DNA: TGTGCCAGCAGCCTCTCCCCCGGGACTAGCGGGGACAATGAGCAGTTCTTC

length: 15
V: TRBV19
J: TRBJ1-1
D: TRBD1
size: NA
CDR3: CASSTWTGLHTEAFF
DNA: TGTGCCAGTAGTACCTGGACAGGGCTGCACACTGAAGCTTTCTTT

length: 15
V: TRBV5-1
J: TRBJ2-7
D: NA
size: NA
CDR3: CASSSQGTSSYEQYF
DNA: TGCGCCAGCAGCTCGCAGGGTACCAGCTCCTACGAGCAGTACTTC

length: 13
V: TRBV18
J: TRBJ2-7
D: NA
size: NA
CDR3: CASSRGQGYEQYF
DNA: TGTGCCAGCTCACGGGGCCAGGGCTACGAGCAGTACTTC

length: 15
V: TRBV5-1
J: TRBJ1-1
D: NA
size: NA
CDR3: CASSFSGQGHTEAFF
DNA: TGCGCCAGCAGCTTTTCTGGCCAGGGTCACACTGAAGCTTTCTTT

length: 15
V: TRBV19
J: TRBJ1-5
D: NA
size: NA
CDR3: CASTTQGQGNQPQHF
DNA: TGTGCCAGTACTACACAGGGTCAGGGCAATCAGCCCCAGCATTTT

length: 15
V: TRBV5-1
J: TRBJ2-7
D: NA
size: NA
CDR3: CASSLVAGPNFEQYF
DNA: TGCGCCAGCAGCTTGGTGGCAGGGCCTAACTTCGAGCAGTACTTC

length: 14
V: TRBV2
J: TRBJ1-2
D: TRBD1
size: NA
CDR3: CASRTGTGGEGYTF
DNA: TGTGCCAGCAGAACCGGGACAGGGGGCGAAGGCTACACCTTC

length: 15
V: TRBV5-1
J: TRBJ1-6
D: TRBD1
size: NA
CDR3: CASSLEDRGKSPLHF
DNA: TGCGCCAGCAGCTTGGAAGACAGGGGAAAATCACCCCTCCACTTT

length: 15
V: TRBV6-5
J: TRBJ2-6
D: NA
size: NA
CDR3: CASSYQGSGANVLTF
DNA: TGTGCCAGCAGTTACCAGGGCTCTGGGGCCAACGTCCTGACTTTC

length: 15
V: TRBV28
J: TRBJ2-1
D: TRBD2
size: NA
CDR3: CASSPWTSGNNEQFF
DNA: TGTGCCAGCAGTCCATGGACTAGCGGGAACAATGAGCAGTTCTTC

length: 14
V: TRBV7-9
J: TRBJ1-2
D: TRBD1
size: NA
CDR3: CASSLDRESPGYTF
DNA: TGTGCCAGCAGCCTCGACAGGGAGTCACCGGGCTACACCTTC

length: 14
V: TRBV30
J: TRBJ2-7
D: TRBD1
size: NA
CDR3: CAWNLGTGVNEQYF
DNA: TGTGCCTGGAACCTCGGGACAGGGGTTAACGAGCAGTACTTC

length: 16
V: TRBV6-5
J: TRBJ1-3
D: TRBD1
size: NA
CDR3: CASSFLDRAHGNTIYF
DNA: TGTGCCAGCAGTTTCTTAGACAGGGCTCACGGAAACACCATATATTTT

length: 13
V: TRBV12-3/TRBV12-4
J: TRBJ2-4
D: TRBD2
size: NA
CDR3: CASSLRGDTVQYF
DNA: TGTGCCAGCAGTTTGCGGGGGGATACAGTTCAGTACTTC

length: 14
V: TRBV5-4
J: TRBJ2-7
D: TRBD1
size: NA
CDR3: CASSRDRGVIEQYF
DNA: TGTGCCAGCAGCCGGGACAGGGGAGTAATCGAGCAGTACTTC

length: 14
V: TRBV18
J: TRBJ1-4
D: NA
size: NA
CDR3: CASSPGATNEKLFF
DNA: TGTGCCAGCTCACCAGGGGCCACTAATGAAAAACTGTTTTTT

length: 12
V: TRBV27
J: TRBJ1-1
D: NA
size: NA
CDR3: CASISSPGRAFF
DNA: TGTGCCAGCATTTCATCCCCCGGGAGAGCTTTCTTT

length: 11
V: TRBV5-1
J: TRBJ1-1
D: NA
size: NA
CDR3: CASSPGVGAFF
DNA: TGCGCCAGCAGCCCGGGGGTCGGAGCTTTCTTT

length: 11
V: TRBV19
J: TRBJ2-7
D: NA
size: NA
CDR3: CASRRGTEQYF
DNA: TGTGCCAGTAGACGGGGGACTGAGCAGTACTTC

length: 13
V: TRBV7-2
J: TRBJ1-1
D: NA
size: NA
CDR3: CASSPPGRREAFF
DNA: TGTGCCAGCAGCCCCCCGGGTCGGCGAGAAGCTTTCTTT

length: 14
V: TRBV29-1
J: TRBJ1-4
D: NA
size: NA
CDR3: CSVAYRETNEKLFF
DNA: TGCAGCGTAGCCTACAGGGAAACTAATGAAAAACTGTTTTTT

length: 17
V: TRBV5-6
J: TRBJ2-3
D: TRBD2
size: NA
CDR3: CASSYRTSGGARDTQYF
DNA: TGTGCCAGCAGCTACAGGACTAGCGGGGGGGCCCGGGATACGCAGTATTTT

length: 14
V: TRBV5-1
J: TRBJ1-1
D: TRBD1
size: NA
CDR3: CASTSGGANTEAFF
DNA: TGCGCCAGCACTTCAGGGGGCGCGAACACTGAAGCTTTCTTT

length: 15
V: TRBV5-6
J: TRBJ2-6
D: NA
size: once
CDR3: CASSFGPSGANVLTF
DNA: TGTGCCAGCAGCTTTGGGCCCTCTGGGGCCAACGTCCTGACTTTC

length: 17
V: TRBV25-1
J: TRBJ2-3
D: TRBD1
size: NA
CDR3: CASSELWGQGSTDTQYF
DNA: TGTGCCAGCAGTGAATTGTGGGGACAGGGAAGCACAGATACGCAGTATTTT

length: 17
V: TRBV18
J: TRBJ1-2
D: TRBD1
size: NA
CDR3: CASSPQGQGSLGYGYTF
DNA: TGTGCCAGCTCACCACAGGGACAGGGTAGCCTGGGCTATGGCTACACCTTC

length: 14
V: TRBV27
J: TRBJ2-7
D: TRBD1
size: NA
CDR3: CASSLYRGRNEQYF
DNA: TGTGCCAGCAGTTTATACAGGGGGCGCAACGAGCAGTACTTC

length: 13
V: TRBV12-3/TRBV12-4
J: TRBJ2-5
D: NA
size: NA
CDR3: CASSFAFEETQYF
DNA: TGTGCCAGCAGTTTCGCCTTTGAGGAGACCCAGTACTTC

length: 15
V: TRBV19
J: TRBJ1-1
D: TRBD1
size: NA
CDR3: CASSTGQGLNTEAFF
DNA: TGTGCCAGTAGTACGGGACAGGGCCTAAACACTGAAGCTTTCTTT

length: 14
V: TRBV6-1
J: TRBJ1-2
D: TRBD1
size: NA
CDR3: CASSEWGRGNGYTF
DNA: TGTGCCAGCAGTGAATGGGGCAGGGGGAATGGCTACACCTTC

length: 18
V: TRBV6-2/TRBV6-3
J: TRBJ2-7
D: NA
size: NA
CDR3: CASSRPPRLENLYYEQYF
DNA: TGTGCCAGCAGTCGCCCCCCCCGACTGGAAAACCTCTACTACGAGCAGTACTTC

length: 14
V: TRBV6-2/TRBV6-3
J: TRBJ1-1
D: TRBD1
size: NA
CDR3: CASSQTGGVTEAFF
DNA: TGTGCCAGCAGCCAGACAGGGGGGGTCACTGAAGCTTTCTTT

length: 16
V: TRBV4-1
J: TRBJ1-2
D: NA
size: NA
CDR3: CASSQPGVQGRYGYTF
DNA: TGCGCCAGCAGCCAACCAGGGGTACAGGGCCGATATGGCTACACCTTC

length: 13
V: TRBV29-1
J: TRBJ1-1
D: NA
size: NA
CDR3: CSVQRLEYTEAFF
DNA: TGCAGCGTTCAAAGACTGGAGTACACTGAAGCTTTCTTT

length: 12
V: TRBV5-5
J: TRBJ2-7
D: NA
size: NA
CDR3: CASSFVSREQYF
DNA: TGTGCCAGCAGCTTCGTCTCGCGCGAGCAGTACTTC

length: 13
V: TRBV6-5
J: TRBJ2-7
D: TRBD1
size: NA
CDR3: CASSRTGGGEQYF
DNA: TGTGCCAGCAGCCGGACAGGCGGCGGCGAGCAGTACTTC

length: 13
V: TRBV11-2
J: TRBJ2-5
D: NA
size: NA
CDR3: CASSLWRQETQYF
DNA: TGTGCCAGCAGCTTATGGCGGCAAGAGACCCAGTACTTC

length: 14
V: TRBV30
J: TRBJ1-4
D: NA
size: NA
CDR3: CALTTVATNEKLFF
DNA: TGTGCCTTGACCACAGTTGCAACTAATGAAAAACTGTTTTTT